Following are 23 T cell receptor beta chains from one sample sequenced in a study of graft-versus-host responses after intestinal transplantation. Method: immunoSEQ multiplex PCR; TCRdb's copy keeps in-frame clones and lacks some. Altogether approximately 93,000 clones are present, roughly 90% being singletons, with the ten largest covering 0.069%. No antigen is known for these receptors. The material was unstimulated CD8+ T cells sorted from spleen or lymph node cells, obtained before transplant. These receptors originate from a human donor who was the organ donor for an intestinal transplant.

The gene calls are TRBV9 and TRBJ1-5; 7 nucleotides line up with TRBD1. CDR3 length: 15 amino acids. V was pared by 0 bases and J by 5 bases, with 5 bases of the junction left unmatched. Per the germline V gene, CDR1 is SGDLS and CDR2 is YYNGEE. CDR3: CASSVAGGRDQPQHF. Written as DNA, the CDR3 is TGTGCCAGCAGCGTAGCAGGGGGTCGGGATCAGCCCCAGCATTTT.

The chain couples TRBV7-6 to TRBJ1-1; 11 bases agree with TRBD1. The CDR3 is 15 residues long. The germline V gene encodes CDR1 SGHVS and CDR2 FNYEAQ. V lost 5 bases to trimming and J lost 6 bases; unmatched junction nucleotides: 8. The CDR3 is CASSEDRGRYPEAFF. In nucleotides, the CDR3 is TGTGCCAGCAGCGAGGACAGGGGGCGATACCCTGAAGCTTTCTTT.

CDR3 in amino acids: CASSPVGGYNYGYTF. The CDR3 coding sequence is TGTGCCAGCAGTCCCGTCGGAGGGTACAACTATGGCTACACCTTC. V usage is TRBV27 and J usage is TRBJ1-2, with unresolved D. The CDR3 consists of 15 residues. Per germline, CDR1 MNHEY and CDR2 SMNVEV (reference sequence). The V end was cut by 5 bases, the J end by 2 bases, with 15 bases between.

The DNA of the CDR3 is TGTGCCAGCTCTCACCCCCCTCTAGCGGGAGCCTACGAGCAGTACTTC. Protein product: CASSHPPLAGAYEQYF. V usage is TRBV28 and J usage is TRBJ2-7; 10 positions match TRBD2. The CDR3 spans 16 residues. The germline CDR1 and CDR2 sequences are MDHEN and SYDVKM. J gave up 2 bases and V 8 bases, and 12 bases lay outside the gene matches. The whole variable domain, remainder taken from reference TRBV28 and TRBJ2-7, is DVKVTQSSRYLVKRTGEKVFLECVQDMDHENMFWYRQDPGLGLRLIYFSYDVKMKEKGDIPEGYSVSREKKERFSLILESASTNQTSMYLCASSHPPLAGAYEQYFGPGTRLTVT.

V is TRBV28 and J is TRBJ2-1; tentatively, D is TRBD1 (5 bases). This CDR3 region has 13 residues. CDR1 and CDR2 (germline): MDHEN, SYDVKM. The ends were cut back, 5 bases at V and 9 bases at J, with 14 bases in the middle. The CDR3 spells CASSRRQSGEQFF. CDR3 DNA sequence: TGTGCCAGCAGTCGCAGACAGTCTGGTGAGCAGTTCTTC. The whole variable domain, remainder taken from reference TRBV28 and TRBJ2-1, is DVKVTQSSRYLVKRTGEKVFLECVQDMDHENMFWYRQDPGLGLRLIYFSYDVKMKEKGDIPEGYSVSREKKERFSLILESASTNQTSMYLCASSRRQSGEQFFGPGTRLTVL.

This clone was counted between two and nine times. The chain uses TRBV29-1 and TRBJ2-1; D uncertain. The CDR3 contains 10 residues. V was pared by 7 bases and J by 9 bases, with 10 bases between. The germline CDR1 and CDR2 sequences are SQVTM and ANQGSEA. CDR3: CSGLSGEQFF. The CDR3 bases are TGCAGCGGGCTATCGGGTGAGCAGTTCTTC.

The J gene is TRBJ2-5, the V gene TRBV11-2; a weak D match, TRBD1 (5 bases). With 1 base removed from V and 5 bases from J, the gap between germline ends came to 8 bases. The CDR3 runs 13 residues. From germline, CDR1 is SGHAT and CDR2 FQNNGV. The DNA of the CDR3 is TGTGCCAGCAGCTTAGTGGCAGGGGAGACCCAGTACTTC. This sequence encodes CASSLVAGETQYF. Full variable domain (remainder filled in from reference TRBV11-2 and TRBJ2-5): EAGVAQSPRYKIIEKRQSVAFWCNPISGHATLYWYQQILGQGPKLLIQFQNNGVVDDSQLPKDRFSAERLKGVDSTLKIQPAKLEDSAVYLCASSLVAGETQYFGPGTRLLVL.

V gene TRBV21-1 combines with J gene TRBJ1-5. TRBV21-1 constitutes a pseudogene. The CDR3 is 17 residues long. DNA of the CDR3: TGTGCCAGCACCACTCGAGGGCCTTTTTATAGCAATCAGCCCCAGCATTTT. Translating gives CASTTRGPFYSNQPQHF.

V is TRBV9 and J is TRBJ2-7; tentative D call: TRBD1 (5 bases). The germline V gene has CDR1 SGDLS and CDR2 YYNGEE. The CDR3 extends over 15 amino acids. V was shortened by 0 bases and J by 1 base, with 11 bases between the two germline ends. DNA of the CDR3: TGTGCCAGCAGCGTAGGGGGCGAGACTTCCTACGAGCAGTACTTC. It yields the protein CASSVGGETSYEQYF. The full variable domain, rest sourced from reference TRBV9 and TRBJ2-7, is DSGVTQTPKHLITATGQRVTLRCSPRSGDLSVYWYQQSLDQGLQFLIQYYNGEERAKGNILERFSAQQFPDLHSELNLSSLELGDSALYFCASSVGGETSYEQYFGPGTRLTVT.

This chain connects TRBV14 to TRBJ1-1; D not resolved. Germline lookup yields CDR1 SGHDN and CDR2 FVKESK. CDR3 length: 12 amino acids. V lost 4 bases, J lost 11 bases, and 14 bases lay in between. CDR3: CASSPSGSSAFF. DNA for the CDR3: TGTGCCAGCAGCCCGAGCGGCAGTTCGGCTTTCTTT.

This clone was picked up one time. The rearrangement links TRBV28 to TRBJ1-1; tentative D call: TRBD1 (5 bases). The CDR3 length is 22 residues. The germline CDR1 and CDR2 sequences are MDHEN and SYDVKM. The germline V and J ends were trimmed by 6 bases and 4 bases, with 39 bases remaining between them. The CDR3 coding sequence is TGTGCCAGCAGCACTAATCCCGACGCAGGGTTTTATCGTTTTATGGTAAGCACTGAAGCTTTCTTT. This encodes CASSTNPDAGFYRFMVSTEAFF.

This clone was picked up one time. The rearrangement links TRBV7-9 to TRBJ2-1; tentatively, D is TRBD2 (7 bases). The CDR3 spans 18 residues. V lost 6 bases and J lost 0, with 21 bases in between. Germline V lookup: CDR1 SEHNR, CDR2 FQNEAQ (reference sequence). The CDR3 DNA follows: TGTGCCAGCAGTTTGGTGGGACACAGCGGGGCCTCCTACAATGAGCAGTTCTTC. It is translated as CASSLVGHSGASYNEQFF.

V usage is TRBV11-3 and J usage is TRBJ2-1, with 7 positions matching TRBD1. V was pared by 9 bases and J by 5 bases, with 1 base of the junction left unmatched. This CDR3 is 11 amino acids long. The V gene's germline CDR1 is SGHNT and CDR2 YENEEA. CDR3 protein: CASQGDNEQFF. The CDR3 coding sequence is TGTGCCAGTCAGGGGGACAATGAGCAGTTCTTC.

The chain is built from TRBV2 and TRBJ1-4; D gene ambiguous. CDR1 and CDR2 from the germline V gene are SNHLY and FYNNEI. This CDR3 has 17 residues. Trimming pared 3 bases from V and 6 bases from J, leaving 20 bases between. CDR3 residues: CASSDPHYSTGYEKLFF. The DNA for the CDR3 is TGTGCCAGCAGTGACCCCCACTACTCAACGGGGTATGAAAAACTGTTTTTT.

The chain uses TRBV10-1 and TRBJ2-3; 10 nucleotides match TRBD2. V was pared by 5 bases and J by 4 bases, with 6 bases of the junction left unmatched. The CDR3 extends over 15 amino acids. Germline V CDR1 and CDR2: WNHNN, SYGVQD (reference sequence). The CDR3 region is CASSSSGGAADTQYF. CDR3 in DNA: TGCGCCAGCAGTTCCAGCGGGGGGGCCGCAGATACGCAGTATTTT.

V and J are TRBV7-6 and TRBJ2-2; 10 bases map to TRBD2. With V trimmed by 5 bases and J by 7 bases, 10 bases remained unmatched. The CDR3 extends over 16 amino acids. The germline gives CDR1 SGHVS, CDR2 FNYEAQ. This CDR3 reads CASSLKREGHVGELFF. For the CDR3, the DNA is TGTGCCAGCAGCCTCAAGCGGGAGGGCCATGTCGGGGAGCTGTTTTTT. Based on the CDR3 plus reference TRBV7-6 and TRBJ2-2, the full variable domain is GAGVSQSPRYKVTKRGQDVALRCDPISGHVSLYWYRQALGQGPEFLTYFNYEAQQDKSGLPNDRFSAERPEGSISTLTIQRTEQRDSAMYRCASSLKREGHVGELFFGEGSRLTVL.

This rearrangement joins TRBV18 to TRBJ1-2; no clear D gene. This CDR3 contains 15 residues. Per the germline V gene, CDR1 is KGHSH and CDR2 is LQKENI. The ends were cut back, 3 bases at V and 6 bases at J, with 17 bases in the middle. The CDR3 DNA follows: TGTGCCAGCTCACCGCACCCGATCGGGAGGGATGGCTACACCTTC. It is translated as CASSPHPIGRDGYTF.

This chain connects TRBV25-1 to TRBJ2-5; TRBD2 is a possible D gene (5 bases). Trimming removed 1 base from V and 5 bases from J, with 11 bases in between. The CDR3 spans 14 residues. CDR1 is MGHDK and CDR2 is SYGVNS in the germline V gene. CDR3 sequence: CASSEFPGKETQYF. The DNA of the CDR3 is TGTGCCAGCAGTGAATTTCCGGGAAAGGAGACCCAGTACTTC.

This chain's CDR3 is CAISRLGLAGNEQFF. The CDR3 coding sequence is TGTGCCATCAGTAGATTGGGACTAGCGGGCAATGAGCAGTTCTTC. The chain uses TRBV10-3 and TRBJ2-1, with 12 bases aligning to TRBD2. Germline CDR1 is ENHRY and CDR2 is SYGVKD. The ends lost 5 bases at V and 6 bases at J; junction bases unmatched: 5. This CDR3 has 15 residues.

With regard to this clone: The germline gene is not matched at one end of the junction; a read error may be the cause. The chain has TRBV7-9 and TRBJ2-1; 11 bases are a match to TRBD2. Per the germline V gene, CDR1 is SEHNR and CDR2 is FQNEAQ (reference sequence). The CDR3 is made up of 11 amino acids. Written as DNA, the CDR3 is TGTGCCAGCAGCCCGGGACTAGCGGTCGTCTTC. Encoded protein: CASSPGLAVVF.

The V call is TRBV28, the J call TRBJ1-5; no clear D gene. The CDR3 consists of 13 residues. Deletions cut 7 bases from V and 0 bases from J, with 7 bases between. Per germline, CDR1 MDHEN and CDR2 SYDVKM. The CDR3 DNA is TGTGCCAGCATTTCCTCTAGCAATCAGCCCCAGCATTTT. It translates to CASISSSNQPQHF.

The chain carries TRBV18 and TRBJ2-1; TRBD1 matches 10 bases. CDR1 and CDR2 from the germline V gene are KGHSH and LQKENI. The V segment lost 2 bases and the J segment 8 bases; nucleotides outside the gene matches: 6. The CDR3 consists of 15 residues. This CDR3 is CASSPWDRGIDEQFF. The CDR3, as DNA: TGTGCCAGCTCACCATGGGACAGGGGTATCGATGAGCAGTTCTTC.

This rearrangement joins TRBV2 to TRBJ1-2; 9 nucleotides line up with TRBD1. The CDR3 covers 12 residues. Trimming took 6 bases from V and 8 from J; bases not matched to a gene: 4. Germline loops: CDR1 SNHLY, CDR2 FYNNEI. CDR3 residues: CASSYRGHGYTF. The CDR3 coding sequence is TGTGCCAGCAGCTACAGGGGGCACGGCTACACCTTC.